These T cell receptor beta chains were read from a single sample in a study of blood T cell repertoires in COVID-19. Assay: immunoSEQ multiplex PCR; the TCRdb copy retains only in-frame clones and omits some. This table holds about 350,000 clones, more than 75% found once. Sequenced material: peripheral blood. These receptors were obtained from a woman aged 18-35 years who had recovered from COVID-19. CDR3s include the opening cysteine and the closing phenylalanine or tryptophan. A D gene is named only where the DNA matches it firmly. Not every row has a clone size; where given, it reads once, few, many or a size class.

V gene,clone size,J gene,D gene,CDR3 DNA,CDR3 protein
TRBV12-3/TRBV12-4,.,TRBJ1-6,.,TGTGCCAGCAGGGGAGGATATAATTCACCCCTCCACTTT,CASRGGYNSPLHF
TRBV11-2,.,TRBJ2-5,.,TGTGCCAGCAGCCAGGAGGCGTCGCCCCAGTACTTC,CASSQEASPQYF
TRBV7-6,.,TRBJ2-1,TRBD1,TGTGCCAGCAGCTCCGGGACAGGGGATTGGAATGAGCAGTTCTTC,CASSSGTGDWNEQFF
TRBV7-2,few,TRBJ2-2,TRBD2,TGTGCCAGCAGCTTACTAGCGGGATCGCATATCGGGGAGCTGTTTTTT,CASSLLAGSHIGELFF
TRBV6-5,.,TRBJ2-1,TRBD2,TGTGCCAGCAGTTACTCGAGCGGGGACCCCTACAATGAGCAGTTCTTC,CASSYSSGDPYNEQFF
TRBV6-5,.,TRBJ1-5,.,TGTGCCAGCAGTCACGGGGGAACGGGCAATCAGCCCCAGCATTTT,CASSHGGTGNQPQHF
TRBV21-1,.,TRBJ2-3,.,TGTGCCAGAAGCAAGGGGCAGGGGACAGATACGCAGTATTTT,CARSKGQGTDTQYF
TRBV19,.,TRBJ2-2,.,TGTGCCAGTAGTATACCGGGTAACACCGGGGAGCTGTTTTTT,CASSIPGNTGELFF
TRBV5-1,.,TRBJ2-2,.,TGCGCCAGCAGCTTGAGTCCCAGGCCGCAGATCGGGGAGCTGTTTTTT,CASSLSPRPQIGELFF
TRBV5-4,few,TRBJ1-1,.,TGTGCCAGCAGCTTGGTAGGCAGGGCGGTAGTGGACACTGAAGCTTTCTTT,CASSLVGRAVVDTEAFF
TRBV4-1,many,TRBJ1-1,.,TGCGCCAGCAGCCCGCAGAGGCGGGGCGGGTGGACTGAAGCTTTCTTT,CASSPQRRGGWTEAFF
TRBV30,.,TRBJ1-1,.,TGTGCCTGGAGAACAGGGATGAACACTGAAGCTTTCTTT,CAWRTGMNTEAFF
TRBV5-1,.,TRBJ1-3,.,TGCGCCAGCAGCTACGCGGTCAGCTCTGGAAACACCATATATTTT,CASSYAVSSGNTIYF
TRBV5-4,.,TRBJ2-1,.,TGTGCCAGCAGCTTTCCGGGGAACAATGAGCAGTTCTTC,CASSFPGNNEQFF
TRBV30,.,TRBJ1-4,TRBD1,TGTGCCTGGAGTGGAGGGGGCTTTGAGGAAAAACTGTTTTTT,CAWSGGGFEEKLFF
TRBV5-8,.,TRBJ2-3,TRBD1,TGTGCCAGCGGACCCGGGACAGGGTTCACAGATACGCAGTATTTT,CASGPGTGFTDTQYF
TRBV7-6,.,TRBJ2-2,TRBD2,TGTGCCAGCAGCCAGCCGCCCGGACTAGCGGGGCACACCGGGGAGCTGTTTTTT,CASSQPPGLAGHTGELFF
TRBV5-4,.,TRBJ2-3,TRBD2,TGTGCCAGCAGCTTAGTGGGGACTAGCGGGATGACTAGCACAGATACGCAGTATTTT,CASSLVGTSGMTSTDTQYF
TRBV7-9,.,TRBJ1-1,.,TGTGCCAGCAGCCCGCCAGGGGTTGAGTACACTGAAGCTTTCTTT,CASSPPGVEYTEAFF
TRBV11-2,.,TRBJ2-3,TRBD2,TGTGCCAGCAGCCCGCAACCTACGATGACTAGCGGGAGCACAGATACGCAGTATTTT,CASSPQPTMTSGSTDTQYF
TRBV13,.,TRBJ1-3,.,TGTGCCAGCAGCTTAGGGGGCGCTGGGGGAAACACCATATATTTT,CASSLGGAGGNTIYF
TRBV9,.,TRBJ2-3,TRBD1,TGTGCCAGCAAGGGGGCCGTAGATACGCAGTATTTT,CASKGAVDTQYF
TRBV5-5,.,TRBJ1-6,.,TGTGCCAGCAGCTTGGAGTTTGGTGGCAATTCACCCCTCCACTTT,CASSLEFGGNSPLHF
TRBV4-3,.,TRBJ2-6,.,TGCGCCAGCAGCCCGGGGATCTCTGGGGCCAACGTCCTGACTTTC,CASSPGISGANVLTF
TRBV9,once,TRBJ2-2,TRBD1,TGTGCCAGCAGCGTAGAGGACAGGGTGGTAGCCGGGGAGCTGTTTTTT,CASSVEDRVVAGELFF
TRBV7-9,.,TRBJ2-4,TRBD1,TGTGCCAGCAGCTTATCTGGACAGGGGGCCTCCAAAAACATTCAGTACTTC,CASSLSGQGASKNIQYF
TRBV2,.,TRBJ1-6,TRBD1,TGTGCCAGCAGTCAGGGGGCACTCCGTAATTCACCCCTCCACTTT,CASSQGALRNSPLHF
TRBV6-5,.,TRBJ1-2,TRBD1,TGTGCCAGCAGTAACAGGGGAAGGGCCTATGGCTACACCTTC,CASSNRGRAYGYTF
TRBV5-4,.,TRBJ2-5,TRBD1,TGTGCCAGCAGACCAGACAGGGCCCAAGAGACCCAGTACTTC,CASRPDRAQETQYF
TRBV7-2,.,TRBJ1-3,TRBD1,TGTGCCAGCAGCTTGAACCCAGGGGGTTCTGGAAACACCATATATTTT,CASSLNPGGSGNTIYF
TRBV19,.,TRBJ1-2,TRBD1,TGTGCCAGTAATCAGGGACAGGGGGTAACTAACTATGGCTACACCTTC,CASNQGQGVTNYGYTF
TRBV16,few,TRBJ1-1,.,TGTGCCAGCAGCCTTCTACCTGTTAGCACTGAAGCTTTCTTT,CASSLLPVSTEAFF
TRBV6-6,.,TRBJ2-2,TRBD2,TGTGCCAGCAGTTACGGGACTAGCGGGAGCGCCGGGGAGCTGTTTTTT,CASSYGTSGSAGELFF